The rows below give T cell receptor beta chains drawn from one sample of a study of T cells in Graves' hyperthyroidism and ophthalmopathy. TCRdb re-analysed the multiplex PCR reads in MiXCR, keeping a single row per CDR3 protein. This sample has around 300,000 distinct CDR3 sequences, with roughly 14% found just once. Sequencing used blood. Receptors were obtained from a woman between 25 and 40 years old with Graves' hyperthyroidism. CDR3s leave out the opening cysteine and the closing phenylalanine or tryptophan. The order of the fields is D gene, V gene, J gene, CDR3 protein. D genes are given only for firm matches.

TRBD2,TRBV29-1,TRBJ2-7,SVEGSELAGRGEQY
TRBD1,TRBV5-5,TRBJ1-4,ASSLGTGGSEKLF
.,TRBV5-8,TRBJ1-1,ASSLGAF
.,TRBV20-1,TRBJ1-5,SARSENNQPQH
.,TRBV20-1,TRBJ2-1,SASGAIDYNEQF
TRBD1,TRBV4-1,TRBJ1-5,ASSRQEGGAEPQH
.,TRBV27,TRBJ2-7,ASSWSAAVGEQY
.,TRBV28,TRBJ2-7,ASSSGGSYEQY
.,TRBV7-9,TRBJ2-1,ASSPPGKGQF
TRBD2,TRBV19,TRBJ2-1,ASSIMAGGIYNEQF
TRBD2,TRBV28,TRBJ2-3,ASSLNGLTSGSGTQY
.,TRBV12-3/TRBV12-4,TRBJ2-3,ASRRGRKDTQY
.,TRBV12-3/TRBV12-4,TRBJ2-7,ASRPSGSLPEQY
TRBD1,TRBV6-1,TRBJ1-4,ASSPNRGGAEKLF
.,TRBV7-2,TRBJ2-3,ASSLAWHQPATDTQY
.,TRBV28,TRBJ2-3,ASSLSHLRRGTQY
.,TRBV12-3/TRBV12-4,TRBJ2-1,ASSIYTYNEQF